This T cell receptor beta chain was sequenced in a study of blood T cell repertoires in COVID-19. Whole-study context: Researchers got acute and convalescent COVID-19 samples from the United States, Italy and Spain. The analysed material was cDNA or gDNA that came from T cells, B-cell-depleted T cells, or PBMCs.

Sequenced by immunoSEQ multiplex PCR; TCRdb stores in-frame clones only, minus some. The repertoire consists of about 23,000 clones, with 80% to 95% occurring once and the leading ten covering under 20%. Per germline, CDR1 LGHDT and CDR2 YNNKEL (reference sequence). This CDR3 region has 14 residues. The ends lost 3 bases at V and 7 bases at J; junction bases unmatched: 2. Sequencing was done on a sample of peripheral blood. V and J are TRBV3-1 (or the pseudogene TRBV3-2) and TRBJ2-1, with 11 positions matching TRBD2. The sequence came from a human donor in a cohort sampled during active COVID-19. The CDR3 is CASSQTSGVNEQFF. CDR3 bases: TGTGCCAGCAGCCAGACTAGCGGGGTTAATGAGCAGTTCTTC.